This TCR beta chain was obtained from a study of T cells in Graves' hyperthyroidism and ophthalmopathy. Researchers amplified the TCR beta CDR3 regions from RNA transcripts. With the HTBI primer set, the TCR CDR3 went through a first round of RT-PCR. TCRdb analysed the multiplex PCR reads with MiXCR anew, one entry per CDR3 protein. The sample holds nearly 250,000 distinct CDR3 sequences, about 17% seen once. This clonotype has ten or more counts. The diagnoses drew upon clinical symptoms, serum thyroxine and TRAb, thyroid ultrasound and orbital computed tomography. The germline V gene has CDR1 DFQATT and CDR2 SNEGSKA (reference sequence). V was clipped by 0 bases and J by 7 bases, with 9 bases between them. The CDR3 consists of 12 residues.

Sequenced sample: blood. The clonotype originates from a woman aged 18-29 years with Graves' ophthalmopathy. The rearrangement links TRBV20-1 to TRBJ1-1, with D possibly being TRBD1 (5 bases). CDR3 protein: CSARDQTDEAFF. CDR3 nucleotide sequence: TGCAGTGCTAGAGATCAGACAGATGAAGCTTTCTTT.